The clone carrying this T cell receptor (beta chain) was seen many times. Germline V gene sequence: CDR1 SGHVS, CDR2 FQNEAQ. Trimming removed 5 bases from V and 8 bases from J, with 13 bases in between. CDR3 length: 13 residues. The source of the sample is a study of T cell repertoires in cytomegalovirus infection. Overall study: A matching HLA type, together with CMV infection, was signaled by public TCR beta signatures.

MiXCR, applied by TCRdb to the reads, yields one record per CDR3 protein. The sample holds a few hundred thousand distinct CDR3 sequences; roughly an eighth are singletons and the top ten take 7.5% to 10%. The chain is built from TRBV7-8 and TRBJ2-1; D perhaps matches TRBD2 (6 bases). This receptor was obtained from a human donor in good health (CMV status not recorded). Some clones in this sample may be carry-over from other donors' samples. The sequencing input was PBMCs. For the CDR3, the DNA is TGTGCCAGCAGCCCCCGCCCGGGAGATGAGCAGTTCTTC. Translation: CASSPRPGDEQFF. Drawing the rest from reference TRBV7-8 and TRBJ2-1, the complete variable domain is GAGVSQSPRYKVAKRGQDVALRCDPISGHVSLFWYQQALGQGPEFLTYFQNEAQLDKSGLPSDRFFAERPEGSVSTLKIQRTQQEDSAVYLCASSPRPGDEQFFGPGTRLTVL.